These T cell receptor beta chains were read from a single sample in a study of blood T cell repertoires in COVID-19. TCRdb's table, derived via immunoSEQ multiplex PCR, lists solely in-frame clones and lacks some. The repertoire holds about 69,000 clones, with roughly four fifths as singletons. The sample consisted of peripheral blood. These receptors all come from a woman of 80 years or more with acute or convalescent COVID-19. The CDR3 runs from the conserved cysteine through the conserved F or W. The order of the fields is clone size, D gene, J gene, V gene, CDR3 protein, CDR3 DNA. D genes are given only for firm matches. The size of a clone is reported for some rows only, either as once, few or many, or as a class for expanded clones.

-,-,TRBJ1-4,TRBV6-5,CASGKRGEKLFF,TGTGCCAGCGGGAAACGGGGAGAAAAACTGTTTTTT
-,TRBD1,TRBJ2-7,TRBV11-2,CASSSSGTGHEQYF,TGTGCCAGCAGCTCCTCGGGGACAGGGCACGAGCAGTACTTC
few,-,TRBJ2-5,TRBV5-8,CASSSWGDSQETQYF,TGTGCCAGCAGCTCATGGGGGGACTCCCAAGAGACCCAGTACTTC
-,-,TRBJ2-7,TRBV30,CAWSVRRDYYEQYF,TGTGCCTGGAGTGTACGCCGAGATTACTACGAGCAGTACTTC
-,-,TRBJ2-3,TRBV5-5,CASSLGFATDTQYF,TGTGCCAGCAGCTTGGGGTTCGCGACAGATACGCAGTATTTT
-,-,TRBJ1-2,TRBV11-1,CASSLDGRMGGYTF,TGTGCCAGCAGCCTGGATGGGAGGATGGGTGGCTACACCTTC
-,-,TRBJ1-5,TRBV12-5,CASGLVLEGRSNQPQHF,TGTGCTAGTGGTTTGGTGTTGGAGGGGAGAAGCAATCAGCCCCAGCATTTT
-,-,TRBJ1-5,TRBV7-6,CASSSYSNQPQHF,TGTGCCAGCAGCTCTTATAGCAATCAGCCCCAGCATTTT
-,-,TRBJ1-5,TRBV6-5,CASSYSRQGGQPQHF,TGTGCCAGCAGTTACTCGAGGCAGGGAGGTCAGCCCCAGCATTTT
-,-,TRBJ1-5,TRBV11-2,CASRSEAAYQPQHF,TGTGCCAGCAGATCTGAAGCGGCGTATCAGCCCCAGCATTTT
-,-,TRBJ1-1,TRBV7-2,CASSLGGTTEAFF,TGTGCCAGCAGCCTGGGGGGGACCACTGAAGCTTTCTTT
many,TRBD2,TRBJ2-1,TRBV5-1,CASSLALAGGYNEQFF,TGCGCCAGCAGCTTGGCCTTAGCGGGGGGTTACAATGAGCAGTTCTTC
-,TRBD1,TRBJ1-2,TRBV19,CASSTVLGQGTGYTF,TGTGCCAGTAGTACCGTTCTGGGACAGGGGACCGGCTACACCTTC
-,TRBD2,TRBJ2-5,TRBV2,CASRLRLLAGGLETQYF,TGTGCCAGCAGGCTACGACTGCTAGCGGGGGGGCTGGAGACCCAGTACTTC
-,-,TRBJ1-5,TRBV19,CASSPTGAQPQHF,TGTGCCAGTAGTCCGACAGGAGCTCAGCCCCAGCATTTT
-,-,TRBJ1-5,TRBV30,CAWAGGNQPQHF,TGTGCCTGGGCAGGGGGCAATCAGCCCCAGCATTTT
-,-,TRBJ1-1,TRBV7-9,CASSLIYTGVAEAFF,TGTGCCAGCAGCTTAATTTATACAGGAGTCGCTGAAGCTTTCTTT
-,TRBD1,TRBJ2-7,TRBV5-4,CASSDRVLYEQYF,TGTGCCAGCAGCGACAGGGTTTTATACGAGCAGTACTTC
few,-,TRBJ1-1,TRBV5-4,CASSLGPMGLSNTEAFF,TGTGCCAGCAGCTTGGGCCCTATGGGGCTTTCGAACACTGAAGCTTTCTTT
-,-,TRBJ2-1,TRBV19,CASSSRTGEQFF,TGTGCCAGTAGTAGCCGGACTGGTGAGCAGTTCTTC
-,TRBD2,TRBJ2-6,TRBV6-2/TRBV6-3,CASSPSGGAPGANVLTF,TGTGCCAGCAGCCCTAGCGGGGGGGCCCCTGGGGCCAACGTCCTGACTTTC
-,TRBD1,TRBJ1-1,TRBV11-2,CASSLTTGSNTEAFF,TGTGCCAGCAGCCTCACGACAGGGAGCAACACTGAAGCTTTCTTT
few,TRBD1,TRBJ2-1,TRBV12-5,CASAGGQAYNEQFF,TGTGCTAGTGCCGGAGGACAGGCCTACAATGAGCAGTTCTTC
-,-,TRBJ1-1,TRBV5-1,CASSPGHELGNTEAFF,TGCGCCAGCAGCCCTGGACACGAATTGGGTAACACTGAAGCTTTCTTT
-,TRBD2,TRBJ2-1,TRBV29-1,CSVASGGYNEQFF,TGCAGCGTTGCTAGCGGGGGGTACAATGAGCAGTTCTTC
few,TRBD2,TRBJ2-3,TRBV14,CASSPRGLAGGRDTQYF,TGTGCCAGCAGCCCGAGGGGACTAGCGGGGGGGCGTGATACGCAGTATTTT
-,TRBD1,TRBJ1-2,TRBV10-3,CAISESGRQGAFTF,TGTGCCATCAGTGAGTCGGGGAGGCAGGGGGCTTTCACCTTC
-,-,TRBJ1-1,TRBV7-9,CASSQGRVDTEAFF,TGTGCCAGCAGCCAGGGAAGAGTGGACACTGAAGCTTTCTTT
-,TRBD2,TRBJ2-7,TRBV2,CASSVTAGATEQYF,TGTGCCAGCAGTGTAACAGCGGGGGCTACCGAGCAGTACTTC
few,TRBD1,TRBJ2-1,TRBV18,CASSGSQGDEQFF,TGTGCCAGCTCAGGATCCCAGGGGGATGAGCAGTTCTTC
once,TRBD1,TRBJ2-1,TRBV2,CASSDTGTAKNNEQFF,TGTGCCAGCAGCGATACCGGGACAGCAAAAAACAATGAGCAGTTCTTC
-,TRBD1,TRBJ2-3,TRBV16,CASSQSAGGPDTQYF,TGTGCCAGCAGCCAATCGGCAGGGGGCCCGGATACGCAGTATTTT
-,TRBD2,TRBJ2-7,TRBV2,CASKATGLAGSEYF,TGTGCCAGTAAGGCCACGGGACTAGCGGGGAGCGAGTACTTC
-,TRBD1,TRBJ2-1,TRBV7-2,CASSLSLGQPNEQFF,TGTGCCAGCAGCTTATCTCTGGGACAGCCTAATGAGCAGTTCTTC
-,-,TRBJ2-6,TRBV4-1,CASSQNGVLSSGANVLTF,TGCGCCAGCAGCCAGAATGGAGTACTATCCTCTGGGGCCAACGTCCTGACTTTC
-,-,TRBJ2-3,TRBV7-6,CASSPGQILRADTQYF,TGTGCCAGCAGCCCTGGACAGATTTTACGGGCAGATACGCAGTATTTT
-,-,TRBJ1-4,TRBV19,CASSIRGGNEKLFF,TGTGCCAGTAGTATAAGAGGGGGAAATGAAAAACTGTTTTTT
-,-,TRBJ2-5,TRBV4-2,CASSQGARSQETQYF,TGTGCCAGCAGCCAAGGGGCCAGATCCCAAGAGACCCAGTACTTC
-,-,TRBJ2-2,TRBV3-1/TRBV3-2,CASSQVYGNTGELFF,TGTGCCAGCAGCCAAGTGTACGGGAACACCGGGGAGCTGTTTTTT
-,TRBD1,TRBJ2-3,TRBV6-5,CATGQGERDTQYF,TGTGCCACCGGACAGGGGGAGAGAGATACGCAGTATTTT
once,-,TRBJ1-2,TRBV18,CASSPLVGEGYTF,TGTGCCAGCTCACCACTGGTGGGAGAAGGCTACACCTTC
-,TRBD2,TRBJ2-1,TRBV5-1,CASSLKGLAYEQFF,TGCGCCAGCAGCTTGAAGGGACTAGCGTATGAGCAGTTCTTC
-,TRBD1,TRBJ1-1,TRBV5-4,CASSLDSGTGRIF,TGTGCCAGCAGCTTGGACTCCGGGACAGGGCGAATCTTT
-,TRBD2,TRBJ2-7,TRBV25-1,CASSDSGGASYEQYF,TGTGCCAGCAGTGATAGCGGGGGGGCCTCCTACGAGCAGTACTTC
-,-,TRBJ2-6,TRBV5-4,CASSSWGVANVLTF,TGTGCCAGCAGCTCATGGGGGGTGGCCAACGTCCTGACTTTC
-,-,TRBJ1-6,TRBV6-5,CASGASALHHSPLHF,TGTGCCAGCGGGGCTTCGGCCCTTCATCATTCACCCCTCCACTTT
-,TRBD1,TRBJ2-7,TRBV6-5,CASTPGTANYEQYF,TGTGCCAGCACCCCCGGGACAGCTAACTACGAGCAGTACTTC
-,-,TRBJ1-6,TRBV5-1,CASSVVSGIGGDSPLHF,TGCGCCAGCAGCGTCGTTTCGGGAATAGGGGGAGATTCACCCCTCCACTTT
-,TRBD1,TRBJ1-5,TRBV6-5,CASKKDRGGNQPQHF,TGTGCCAGCAAAAAAGACAGGGGCGGCAATCAGCCCCAGCATTTT
few,TRBD1,TRBJ1-2,TRBV5-7,CASSLLTPTGRGYTF,TGTGCCAGCAGCTTGTTAACCCCGACAGGGCGTGGCTACACCTTC